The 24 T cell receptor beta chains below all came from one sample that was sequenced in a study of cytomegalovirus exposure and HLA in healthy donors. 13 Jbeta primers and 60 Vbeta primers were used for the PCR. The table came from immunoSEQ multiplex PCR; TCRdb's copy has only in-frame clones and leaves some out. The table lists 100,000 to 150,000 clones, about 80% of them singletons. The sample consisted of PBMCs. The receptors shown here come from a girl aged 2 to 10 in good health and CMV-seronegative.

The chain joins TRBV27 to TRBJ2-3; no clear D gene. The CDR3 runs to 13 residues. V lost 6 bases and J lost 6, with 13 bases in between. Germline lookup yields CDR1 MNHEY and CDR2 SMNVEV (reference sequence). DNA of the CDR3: TGTGCCAGCAGGACTTTCAGTATGGATACGCAGTATTTT. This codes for CASRTFSMDTQYF.

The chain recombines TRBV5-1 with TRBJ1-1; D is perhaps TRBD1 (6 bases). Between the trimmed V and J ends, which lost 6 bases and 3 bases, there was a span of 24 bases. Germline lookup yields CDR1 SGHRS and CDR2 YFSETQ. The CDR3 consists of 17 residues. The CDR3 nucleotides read TGCGCCAGCACCGCATGGGGGGGGACACTAGCTGACACTGAAGCTTTCTTT. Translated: CASTAWGGTLADTEAFF. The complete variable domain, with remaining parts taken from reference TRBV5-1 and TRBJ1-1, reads KAGVTQTPRYLIKTRGQQVTLSCSPISGHRSVSWYQQTPGQGLQFLFEYFSETQRNKGNFPGRFSGRQFSNSRSEMNVSTLELGDSALYLCASTAWGGTLADTEAFFGQGTRLTVV.

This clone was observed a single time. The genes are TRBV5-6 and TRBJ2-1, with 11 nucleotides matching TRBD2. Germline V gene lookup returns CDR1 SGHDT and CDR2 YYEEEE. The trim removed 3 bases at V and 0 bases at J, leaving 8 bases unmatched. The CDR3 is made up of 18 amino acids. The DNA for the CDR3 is TGTGCCAGCAGCTCGCTAGCGGGGGGCATAAACTCCTACAATGAGCAGTTCTTC. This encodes CASSSLAGGINSYNEQFF.

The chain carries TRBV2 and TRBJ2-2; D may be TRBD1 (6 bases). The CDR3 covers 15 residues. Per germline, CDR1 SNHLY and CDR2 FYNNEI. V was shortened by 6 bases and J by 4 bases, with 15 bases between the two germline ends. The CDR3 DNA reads TGTGCCAGCAGAGCACCGGGACAATTCACCGGGGAGCTGTTTTTT. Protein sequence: CASRAPGQFTGELFF.

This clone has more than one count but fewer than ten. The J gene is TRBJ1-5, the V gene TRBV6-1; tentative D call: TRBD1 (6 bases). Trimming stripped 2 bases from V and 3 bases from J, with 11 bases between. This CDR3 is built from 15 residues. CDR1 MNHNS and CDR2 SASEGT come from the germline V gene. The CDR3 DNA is TGTGCCAGCAGTGAAATAGGGGGAATCAATCAGCCCCAGCATTTT. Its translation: CASSEIGGINQPQHF.

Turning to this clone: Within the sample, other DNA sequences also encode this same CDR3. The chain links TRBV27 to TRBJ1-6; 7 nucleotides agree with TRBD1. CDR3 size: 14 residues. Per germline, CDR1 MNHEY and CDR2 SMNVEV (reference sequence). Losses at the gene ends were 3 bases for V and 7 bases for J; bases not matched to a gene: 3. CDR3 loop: CASSFGTANSPLHF. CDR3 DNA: TGTGCCAGCAGTTTTGGGACAGCCAATTCACCCCTCCACTTT.

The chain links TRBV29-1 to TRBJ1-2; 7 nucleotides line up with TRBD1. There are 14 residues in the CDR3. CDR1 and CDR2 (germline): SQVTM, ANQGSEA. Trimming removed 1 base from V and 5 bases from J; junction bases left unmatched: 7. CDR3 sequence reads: CSVEVRQGNYGYTF. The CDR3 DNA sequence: TGCAGCGTTGAAGTGCGACAGGGTAATTATGGCTACACCTTC. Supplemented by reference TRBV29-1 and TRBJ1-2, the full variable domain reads SAVISQKPSRDICQRGTSLTIQCQVDSQVTMMFWYRQQPGQSLTLIATANQGSEATYESGFVIDKFPISRPNLTFSTLTVSNMSPEDSSIYLCSVEVRQGNYGYTFGSGTRLTVV.

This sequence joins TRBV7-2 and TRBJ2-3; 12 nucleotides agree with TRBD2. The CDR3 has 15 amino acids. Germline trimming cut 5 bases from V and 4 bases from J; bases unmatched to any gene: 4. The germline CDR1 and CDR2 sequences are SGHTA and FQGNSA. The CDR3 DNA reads TGTGCCAGCAGCCTTGCTAGCGGGGGGGCAGATACGCAGTATTTT. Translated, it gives CASSLASGGADTQYF.

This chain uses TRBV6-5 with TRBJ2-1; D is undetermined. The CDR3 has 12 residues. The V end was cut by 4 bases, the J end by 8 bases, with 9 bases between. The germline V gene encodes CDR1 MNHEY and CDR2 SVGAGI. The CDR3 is CASSSSFYEQFF. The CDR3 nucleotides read TGTGCCAGCAGTTCTTCTTTCTATGAGCAGTTCTTC.

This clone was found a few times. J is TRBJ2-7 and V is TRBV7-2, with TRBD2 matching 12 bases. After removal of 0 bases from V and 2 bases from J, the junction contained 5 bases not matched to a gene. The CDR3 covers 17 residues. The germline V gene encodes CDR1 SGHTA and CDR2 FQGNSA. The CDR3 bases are TGTGCCAGCAGCTTAGCCTCGACTAGCGGGGGCACCTACGAGCAGTACTTC. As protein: CASSLASTSGGTYEQYF.

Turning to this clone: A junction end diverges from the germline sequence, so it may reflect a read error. The CDR3 region is CAIGGLAGVF. The CDR3 region has the DNA TGTGCCATCGGGGGACTAGCTGGTGTCTTC. The chain combines TRBV6-6 with TRBJ2-1; 9 bases map to TRBD2. This CDR3 comprises 10 residues. The germline V gene encodes CDR1 MNHNY and CDR2 SVGAGI (reference sequence).

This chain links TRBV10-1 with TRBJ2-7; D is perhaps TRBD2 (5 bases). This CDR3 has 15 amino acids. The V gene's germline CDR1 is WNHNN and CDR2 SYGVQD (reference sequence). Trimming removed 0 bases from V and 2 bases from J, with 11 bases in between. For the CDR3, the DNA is TGCGCCAGCAGTGAGTCCAGCGGAGCCCCCTACGAGCAGTACTTC. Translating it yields CASSESSGAPYEQYF.

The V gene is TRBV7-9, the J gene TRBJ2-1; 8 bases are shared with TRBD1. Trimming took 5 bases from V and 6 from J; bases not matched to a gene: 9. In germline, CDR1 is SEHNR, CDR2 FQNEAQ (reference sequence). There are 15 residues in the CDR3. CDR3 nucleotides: TGTGCCAGCAGCGCTGATAGAACAGGGGGCAATGAGCAGTTCTTC. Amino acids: CASSADRTGGNEQFF.

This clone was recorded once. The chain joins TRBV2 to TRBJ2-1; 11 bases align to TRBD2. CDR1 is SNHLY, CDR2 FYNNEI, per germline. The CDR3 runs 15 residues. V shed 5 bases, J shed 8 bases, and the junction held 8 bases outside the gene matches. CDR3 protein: CASSPLAGGLDEQFF. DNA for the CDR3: TGTGCCAGCAGTCCCCTAGCGGGGGGATTGGATGAGCAGTTCTTC.

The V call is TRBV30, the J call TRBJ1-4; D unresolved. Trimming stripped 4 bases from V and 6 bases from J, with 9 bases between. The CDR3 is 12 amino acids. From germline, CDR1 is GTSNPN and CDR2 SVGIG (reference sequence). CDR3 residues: CAWKFADEKLFF. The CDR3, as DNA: TGTGCCTGGAAATTTGCGGATGAAAAACTGTTTTTT.

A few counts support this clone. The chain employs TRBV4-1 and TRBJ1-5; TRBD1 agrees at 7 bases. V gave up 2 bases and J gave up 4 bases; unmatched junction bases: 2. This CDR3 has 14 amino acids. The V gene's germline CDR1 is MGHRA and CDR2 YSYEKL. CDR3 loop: CASSQPGQNQPQHF. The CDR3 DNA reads TGCGCCAGCAGCCAACCGGGACAGAATCAGCCCCAGCATTTT.

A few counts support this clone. Here the CDR3 reads CASSQARDQPQHF. Written as DNA, the CDR3 is TGTGCCAGCAGCCAGGCCAGGGATCAGCCCCAGCATTTT. V is TRBV4-2 and J is TRBJ1-5, with a possible D match to TRBD1 (5 bases). The CDR3 runs 13 residues. Trimming cost V 3 bases and J 5 bases, with 8 bases left between them. Germline values: CDR1 LGHNA, CDR2 YNFKEQ.

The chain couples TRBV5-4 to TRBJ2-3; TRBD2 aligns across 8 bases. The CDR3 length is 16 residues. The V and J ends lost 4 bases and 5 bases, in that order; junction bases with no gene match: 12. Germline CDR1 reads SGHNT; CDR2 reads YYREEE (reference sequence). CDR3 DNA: TGTGCCAGCAGCATGCAGTTAGCGGGGAGGCGAGATACGCAGTATTTT. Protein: CASSMQLAGRRDTQYF.

CDR3 region: CASSQDLAGGYNEQFF. For the CDR3, the DNA is TGCGCCAGCAGCCAAGATCTAGCGGGGGGTTACAATGAGCAGTTCTTC. The genes are TRBV4-3 and TRBJ2-1, with 11 bases that match TRBD2. The length of the CDR3 is 16 residues. V was clipped by 0 bases and J by 4 bases; unmatched bases: 2. The germline gives CDR1 LGHNA, CDR2 YSLEER.

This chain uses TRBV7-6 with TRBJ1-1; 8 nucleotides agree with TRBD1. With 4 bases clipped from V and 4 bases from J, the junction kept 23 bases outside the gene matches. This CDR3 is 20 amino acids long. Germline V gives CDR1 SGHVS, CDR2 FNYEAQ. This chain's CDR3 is CASSSQTDPGQDHKGTEAFF. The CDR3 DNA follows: TGTGCCAGCAGCTCCCAAACCGACCCGGGACAGGACCACAAGGGCACTGAAGCTTTCTTT.

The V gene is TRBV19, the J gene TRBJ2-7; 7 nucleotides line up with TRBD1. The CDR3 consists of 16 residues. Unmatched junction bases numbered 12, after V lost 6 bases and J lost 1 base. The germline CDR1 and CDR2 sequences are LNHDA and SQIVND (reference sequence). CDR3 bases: TGTGCCAGTAGCTCCCTCCGGACAGGAGTATCCTACGAGCAGTACTTC. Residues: CASSSLRTGVSYEQYF. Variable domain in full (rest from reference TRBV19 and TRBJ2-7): DGGITQSPKYLFRKEGQNVTLSCEQNLNHDAMYWYRQDPGQGLRLIYYSQIVNDFQKGDIAEGYSVSREKKESFPLTVTSAQKNPTAFYLCASSSLRTGVSYEQYFGPGTRLTVT.

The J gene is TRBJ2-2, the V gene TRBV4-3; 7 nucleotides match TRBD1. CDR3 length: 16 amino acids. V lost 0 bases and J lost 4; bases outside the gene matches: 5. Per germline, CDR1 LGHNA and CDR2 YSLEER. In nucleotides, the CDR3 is TGCGCCAGCAGCCAAGAGAGGGGGCACGTCACCGGGGAGCTGTTTTTT. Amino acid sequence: CASSQERGHVTGELFF.

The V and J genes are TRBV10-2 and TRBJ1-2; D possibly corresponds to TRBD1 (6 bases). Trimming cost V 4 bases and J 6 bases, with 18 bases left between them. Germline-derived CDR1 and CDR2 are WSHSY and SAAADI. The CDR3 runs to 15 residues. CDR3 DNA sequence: TGCGCCAGCAGTGTCGGGACTACAGGGAGGGATGGCTACACCTTC. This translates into CASSVGTTGRDGYTF.

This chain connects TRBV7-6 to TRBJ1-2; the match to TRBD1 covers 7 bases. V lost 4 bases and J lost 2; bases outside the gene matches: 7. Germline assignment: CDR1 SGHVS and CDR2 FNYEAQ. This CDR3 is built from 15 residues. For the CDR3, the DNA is TGTGCCAGCAGCTCACGACAGGGCCCCAACTATGGCTACACCTTC. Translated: CASSSRQGPNYGYTF.